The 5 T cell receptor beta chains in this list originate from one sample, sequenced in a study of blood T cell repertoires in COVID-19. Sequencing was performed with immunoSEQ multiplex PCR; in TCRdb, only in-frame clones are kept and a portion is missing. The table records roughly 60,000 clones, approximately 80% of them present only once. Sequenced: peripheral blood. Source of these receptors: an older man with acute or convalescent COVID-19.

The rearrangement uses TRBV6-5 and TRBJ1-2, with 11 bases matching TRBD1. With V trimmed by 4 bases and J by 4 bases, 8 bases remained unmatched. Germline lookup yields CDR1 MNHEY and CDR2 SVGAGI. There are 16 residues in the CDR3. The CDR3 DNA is TGTGCCAGCAGTTCAATACGGACAGGGGGCCGCTATGGCTACACCTTC. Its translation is CASSSIRTGGRYGYTF.

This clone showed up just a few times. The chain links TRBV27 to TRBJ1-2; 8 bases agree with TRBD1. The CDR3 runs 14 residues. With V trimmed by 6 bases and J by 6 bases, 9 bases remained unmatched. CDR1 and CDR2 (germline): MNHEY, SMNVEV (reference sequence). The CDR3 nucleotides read TGTGCCAGCAGGCCCAGGACAGGGTGGCATGGCTACACCTTC. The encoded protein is CASRPRTGWHGYTF.

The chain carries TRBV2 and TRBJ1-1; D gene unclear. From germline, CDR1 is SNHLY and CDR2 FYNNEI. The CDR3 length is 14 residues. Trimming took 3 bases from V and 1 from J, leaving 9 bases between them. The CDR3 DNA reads TGTGCCAGCAGTGACCGTCGGGGGAACACTGAAGCTTTCTTT. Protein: CASSDRRGNTEAFF. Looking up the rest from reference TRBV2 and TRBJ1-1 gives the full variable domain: EPEVTQTPSHQVTQMGQEVILRCVPISNHLYFYWYRQILGQKVEFLVSFYNNEISEKSEIFDDQFSVERPDGSNFTLKIRSTKLEDSAMYFCASSDRRGNTEAFFGQGTRLTVV.

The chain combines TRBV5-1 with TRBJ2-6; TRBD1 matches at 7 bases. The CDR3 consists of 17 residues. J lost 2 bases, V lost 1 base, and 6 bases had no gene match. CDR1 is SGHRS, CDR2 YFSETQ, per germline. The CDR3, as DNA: TGCGCCAGCAGCTTGAAAGGGGGCTTCCCTGGGGCCAACGTCCTGACTTTC. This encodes CASSLKGGFPGANVLTF.

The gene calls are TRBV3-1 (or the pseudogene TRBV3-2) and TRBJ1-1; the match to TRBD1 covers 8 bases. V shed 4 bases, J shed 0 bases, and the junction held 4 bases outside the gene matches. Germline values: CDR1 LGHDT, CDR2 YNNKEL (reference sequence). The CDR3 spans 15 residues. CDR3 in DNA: TGTGCCAGCAGCCCCCACAGGGGGATGAACACTGAAGCTTTCTTT. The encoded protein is CASSPHRGMNTEAFF.